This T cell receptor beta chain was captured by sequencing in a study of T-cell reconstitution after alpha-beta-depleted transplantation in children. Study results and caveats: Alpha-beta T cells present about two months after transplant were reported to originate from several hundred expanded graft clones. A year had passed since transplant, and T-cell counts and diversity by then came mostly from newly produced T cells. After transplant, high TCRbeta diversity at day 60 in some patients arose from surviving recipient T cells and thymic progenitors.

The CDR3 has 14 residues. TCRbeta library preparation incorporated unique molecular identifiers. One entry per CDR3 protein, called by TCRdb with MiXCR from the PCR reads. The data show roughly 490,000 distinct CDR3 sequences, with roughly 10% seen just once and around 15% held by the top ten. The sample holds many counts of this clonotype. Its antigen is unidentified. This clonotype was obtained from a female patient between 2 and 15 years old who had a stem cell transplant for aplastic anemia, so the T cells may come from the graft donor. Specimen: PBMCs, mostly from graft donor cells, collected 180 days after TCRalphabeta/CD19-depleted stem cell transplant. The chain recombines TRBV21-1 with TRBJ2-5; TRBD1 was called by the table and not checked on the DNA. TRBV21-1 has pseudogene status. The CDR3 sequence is CASSPGQGQETQYF. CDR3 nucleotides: TGTGCCAGCAGCCCCGGACAGGGACAAGAGACCCAGTACTTC.